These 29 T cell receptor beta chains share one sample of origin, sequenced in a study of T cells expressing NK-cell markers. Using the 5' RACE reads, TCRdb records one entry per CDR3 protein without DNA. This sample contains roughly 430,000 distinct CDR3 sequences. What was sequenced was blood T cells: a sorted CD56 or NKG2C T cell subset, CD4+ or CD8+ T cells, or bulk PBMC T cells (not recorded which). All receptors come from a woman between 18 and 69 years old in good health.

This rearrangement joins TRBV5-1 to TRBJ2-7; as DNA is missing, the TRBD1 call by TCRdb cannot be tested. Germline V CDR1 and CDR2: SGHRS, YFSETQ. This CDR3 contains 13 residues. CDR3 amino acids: CASRRGDPYEQYF.

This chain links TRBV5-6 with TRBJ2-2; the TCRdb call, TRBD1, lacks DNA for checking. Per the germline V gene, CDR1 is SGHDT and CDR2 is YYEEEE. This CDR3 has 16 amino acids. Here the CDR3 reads CASSSPTGGGSGELFF.

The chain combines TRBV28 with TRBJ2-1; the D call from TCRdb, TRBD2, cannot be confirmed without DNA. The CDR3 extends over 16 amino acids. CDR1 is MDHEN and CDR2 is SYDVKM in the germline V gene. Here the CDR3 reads CASSLGSGKAVNEQFF.

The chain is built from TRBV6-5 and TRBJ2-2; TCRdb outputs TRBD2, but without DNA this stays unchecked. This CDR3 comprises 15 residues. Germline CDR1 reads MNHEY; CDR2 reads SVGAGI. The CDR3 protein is CASSYTSRNTGELFF.

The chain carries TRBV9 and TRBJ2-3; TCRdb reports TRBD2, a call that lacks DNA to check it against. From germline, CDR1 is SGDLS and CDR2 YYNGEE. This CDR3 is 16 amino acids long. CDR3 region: CASSPEGGEDTDTQYF.

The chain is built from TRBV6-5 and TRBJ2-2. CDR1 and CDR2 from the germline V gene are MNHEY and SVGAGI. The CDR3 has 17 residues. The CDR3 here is CASSYSRTGANTGELFF.

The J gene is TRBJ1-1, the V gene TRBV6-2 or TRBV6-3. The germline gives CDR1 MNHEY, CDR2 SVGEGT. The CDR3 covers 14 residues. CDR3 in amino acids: CASIGGLGDTEAFF.

CDR3 loop: CATGQGNTGELFF. V usage is TRBV6-4 and J usage is TRBJ2-2; the TCRdb call, TRBD1, lacks DNA for checking. Germline values: CDR1 MRHNA, CDR2 SNTAGT. The CDR3 totals 13 residues.

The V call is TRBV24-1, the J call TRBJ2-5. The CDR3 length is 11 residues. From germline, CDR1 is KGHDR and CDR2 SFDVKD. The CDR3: CATQQGETQYF.

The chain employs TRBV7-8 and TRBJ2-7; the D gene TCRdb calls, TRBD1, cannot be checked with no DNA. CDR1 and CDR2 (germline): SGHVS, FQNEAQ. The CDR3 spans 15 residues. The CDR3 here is CASIQYRDSSYEQYF.

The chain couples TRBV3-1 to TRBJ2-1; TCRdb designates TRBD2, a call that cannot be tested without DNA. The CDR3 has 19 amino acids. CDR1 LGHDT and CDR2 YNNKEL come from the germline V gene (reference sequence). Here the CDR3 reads CASSQELAGGYQGINEQFF.

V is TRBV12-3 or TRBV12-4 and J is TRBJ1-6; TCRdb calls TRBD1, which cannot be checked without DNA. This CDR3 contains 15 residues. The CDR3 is CASSLQGAGNSPLHF.

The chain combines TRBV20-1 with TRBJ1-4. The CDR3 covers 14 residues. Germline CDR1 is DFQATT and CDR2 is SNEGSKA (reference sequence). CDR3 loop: CSARGDVTNEKLFF.

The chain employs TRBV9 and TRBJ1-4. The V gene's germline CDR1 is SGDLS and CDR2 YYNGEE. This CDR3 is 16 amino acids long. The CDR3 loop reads CASSVDLLGKDEKLFF.

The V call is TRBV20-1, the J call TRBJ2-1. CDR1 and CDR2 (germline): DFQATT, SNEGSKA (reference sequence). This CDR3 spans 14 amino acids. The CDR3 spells CSAPWGSSYNEQFF.

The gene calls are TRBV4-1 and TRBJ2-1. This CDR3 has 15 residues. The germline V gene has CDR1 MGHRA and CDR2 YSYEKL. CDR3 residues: CASQDQAEIGIEQFF.

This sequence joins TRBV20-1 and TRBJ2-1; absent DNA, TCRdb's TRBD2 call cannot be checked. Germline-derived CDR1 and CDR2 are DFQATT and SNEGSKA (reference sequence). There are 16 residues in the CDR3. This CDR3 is CSASRVLAGAYNEQFF.

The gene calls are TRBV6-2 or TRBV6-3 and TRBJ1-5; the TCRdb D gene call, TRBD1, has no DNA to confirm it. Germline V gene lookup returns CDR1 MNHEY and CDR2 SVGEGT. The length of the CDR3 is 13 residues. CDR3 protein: CASSFSGGQPQHF.

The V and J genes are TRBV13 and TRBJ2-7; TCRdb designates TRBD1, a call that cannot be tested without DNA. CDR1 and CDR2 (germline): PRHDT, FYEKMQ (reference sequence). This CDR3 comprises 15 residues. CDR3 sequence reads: CASSLGGTATYEQYF.

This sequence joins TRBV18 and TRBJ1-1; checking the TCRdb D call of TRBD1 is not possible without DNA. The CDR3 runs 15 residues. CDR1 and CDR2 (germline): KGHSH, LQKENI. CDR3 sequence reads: CASSPEDRKSGEAFF.

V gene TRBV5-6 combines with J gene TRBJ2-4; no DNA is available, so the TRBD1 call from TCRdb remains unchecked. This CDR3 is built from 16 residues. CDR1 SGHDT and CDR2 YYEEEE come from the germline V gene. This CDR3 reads CASSLTGGLAKNIQYF. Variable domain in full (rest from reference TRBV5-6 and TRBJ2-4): DAGVTQSPTHLIKTRGQQVTLRCSPKSGHDTVSWYQQALGQGPQFIFQYYEEEERQRGNFPDRFSGHQFPNYSSELNVNALLLGDSALYLCASSLTGGLAKNIQYFGAGTRLSVL.

This CDR3 reads CPGSAVGGTGELFF. The V call is TRBV22-1, the J call TRBJ2-2; the TCRdb call, TRBD1, lacks DNA for checking. TRBV22-1 counts as a pseudogene. The length of the CDR3 is 14 residues.

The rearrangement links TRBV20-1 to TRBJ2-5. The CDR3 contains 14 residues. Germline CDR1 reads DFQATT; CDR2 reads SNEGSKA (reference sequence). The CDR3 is CSAGLSSYQETQYF.

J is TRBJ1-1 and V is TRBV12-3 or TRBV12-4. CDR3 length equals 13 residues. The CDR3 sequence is CASSHSRGTEAFF.

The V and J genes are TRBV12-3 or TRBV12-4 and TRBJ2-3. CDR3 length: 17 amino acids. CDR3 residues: CASSTTDDVASTDTQYF.

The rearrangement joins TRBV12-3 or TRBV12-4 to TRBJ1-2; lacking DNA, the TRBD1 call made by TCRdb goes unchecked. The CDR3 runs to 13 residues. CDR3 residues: CASSTRTEGGYTF.

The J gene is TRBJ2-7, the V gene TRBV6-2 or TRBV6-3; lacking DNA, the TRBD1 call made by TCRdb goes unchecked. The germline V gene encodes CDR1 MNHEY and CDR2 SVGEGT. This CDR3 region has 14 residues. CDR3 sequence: CASRPTPDSHEQYF.

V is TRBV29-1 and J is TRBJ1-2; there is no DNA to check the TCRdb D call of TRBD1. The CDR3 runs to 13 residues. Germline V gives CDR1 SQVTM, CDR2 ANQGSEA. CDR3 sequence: CSVLGQGKDGYTF.

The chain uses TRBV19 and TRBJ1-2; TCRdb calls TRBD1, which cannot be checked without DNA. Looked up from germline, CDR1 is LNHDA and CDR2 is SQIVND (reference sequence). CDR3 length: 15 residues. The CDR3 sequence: CASSMVRQGPPGYTF.